This T cell receptor (beta chain) was sequenced in a study of blood T cell repertoires in COVID-19. Germline V gene sequence: CDR1 SGHRS, CDR2 YFSETQ. V shed 0 bases and J 5 bases; nucleotides not matched to a gene: 1. This CDR3 is 15 amino acids long. Profiling relied on immunoSEQ multiplex PCR, and the TCRdb table lists in-frame clones only, not all of them. The sample contains fewer than 300,000 clones, about 88% of which appear only once. The sample taken for sequencing was peripheral blood. This TCR was recovered from a woman between 40 and 50 years old who had recovered from COVID-19. The chain has TRBV5-1 and TRBJ1-6, with 8 nucleotides matching TRBD1. The CDR3: CASSLGTGNNSPLHF. In DNA, the CDR3 is TGCGCCAGCAGCTTGGGGACAGGGAATAATTCACCCCTCCACTTT.